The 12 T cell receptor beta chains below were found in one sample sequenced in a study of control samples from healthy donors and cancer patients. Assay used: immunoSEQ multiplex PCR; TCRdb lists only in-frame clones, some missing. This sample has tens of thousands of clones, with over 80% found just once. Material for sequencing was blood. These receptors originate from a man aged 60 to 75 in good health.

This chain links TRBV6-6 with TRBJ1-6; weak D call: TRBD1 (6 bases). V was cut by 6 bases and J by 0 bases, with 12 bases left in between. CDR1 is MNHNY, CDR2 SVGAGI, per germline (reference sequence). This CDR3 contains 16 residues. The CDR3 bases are TGTGCCAGCAGGGAACAGGGCAGCTCCTATAATTCACCCCTCCACTTT. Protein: CASREQGSSYNSPLHF.

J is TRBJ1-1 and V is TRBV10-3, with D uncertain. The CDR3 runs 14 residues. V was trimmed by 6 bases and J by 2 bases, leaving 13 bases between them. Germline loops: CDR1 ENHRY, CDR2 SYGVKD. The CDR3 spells CAIRDTVINTEAFF. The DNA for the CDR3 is TGTGCCATCAGAGATACAGTCATCAACACTGAAGCTTTCTTT.

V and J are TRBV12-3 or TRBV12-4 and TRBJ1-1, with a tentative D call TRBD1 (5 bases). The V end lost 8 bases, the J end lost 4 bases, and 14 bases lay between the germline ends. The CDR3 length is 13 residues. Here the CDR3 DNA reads TGTGCCAGCTCATATCAGGGAGGCACTGAAGCTTTCTTT. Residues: CASSYQGGTEAFF.

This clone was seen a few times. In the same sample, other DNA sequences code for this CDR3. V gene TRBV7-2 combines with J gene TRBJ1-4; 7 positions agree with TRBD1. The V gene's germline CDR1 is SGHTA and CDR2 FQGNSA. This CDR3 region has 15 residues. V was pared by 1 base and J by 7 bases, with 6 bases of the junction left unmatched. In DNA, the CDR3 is TGTGCCAGCAGCTTAGGGGGGGCAGGGGGTGAAAAACTGTTTTTT. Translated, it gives CASSLGGAGGEKLFF.

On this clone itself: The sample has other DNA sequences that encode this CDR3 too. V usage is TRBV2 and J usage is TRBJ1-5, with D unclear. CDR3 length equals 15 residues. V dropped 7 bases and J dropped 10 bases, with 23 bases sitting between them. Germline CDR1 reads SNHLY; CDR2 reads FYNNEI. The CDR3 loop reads CASNQDLGLVQPQHF. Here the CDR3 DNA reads TGTGCCAGCAATCAAGACTTAGGGTTGGTTCAACCCCAGCATTTT.

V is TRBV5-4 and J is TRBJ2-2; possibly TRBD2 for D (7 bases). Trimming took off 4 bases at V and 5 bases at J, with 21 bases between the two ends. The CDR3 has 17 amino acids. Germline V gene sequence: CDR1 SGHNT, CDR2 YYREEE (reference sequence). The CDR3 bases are TGTGCCAGCAGCCCGGAGGGGGGAGGGAGAGGAACCGGGGAGCTGTTTTTT. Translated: CASSPEGGGRGTGELFF.

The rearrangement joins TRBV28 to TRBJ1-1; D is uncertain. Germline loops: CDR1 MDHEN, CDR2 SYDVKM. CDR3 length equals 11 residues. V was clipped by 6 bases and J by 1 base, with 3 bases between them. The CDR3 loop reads CASRGNTEAFF. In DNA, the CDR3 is TGTGCCAGCAGGGGGAACACTGAAGCTTTCTTT.

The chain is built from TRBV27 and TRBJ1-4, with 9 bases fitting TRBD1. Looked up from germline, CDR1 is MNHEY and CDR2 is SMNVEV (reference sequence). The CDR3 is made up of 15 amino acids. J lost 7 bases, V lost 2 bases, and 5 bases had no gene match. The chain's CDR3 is CASSLRDRVGEKLFF. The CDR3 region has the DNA TGTGCCAGCAGTTTACGGGACAGGGTGGGTGAAAAACTGTTTTTT.

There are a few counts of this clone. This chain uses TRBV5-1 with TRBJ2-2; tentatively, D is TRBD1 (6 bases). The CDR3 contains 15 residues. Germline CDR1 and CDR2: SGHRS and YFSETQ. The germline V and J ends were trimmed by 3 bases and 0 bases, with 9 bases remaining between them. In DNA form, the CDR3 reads TGCGCCAGCAGCTGGGACACCACGAACACCGGGGAGCTGTTTTTT. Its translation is CASSWDTTNTGELFF.

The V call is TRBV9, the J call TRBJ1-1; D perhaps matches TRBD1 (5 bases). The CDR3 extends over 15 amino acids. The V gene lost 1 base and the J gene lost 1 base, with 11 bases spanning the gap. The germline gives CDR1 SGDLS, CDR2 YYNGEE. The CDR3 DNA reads TGTGCCAGCAGCGTACGGGATCAGGGGAACACTGAAGCTTTCTTT. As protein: CASSVRDQGNTEAFF. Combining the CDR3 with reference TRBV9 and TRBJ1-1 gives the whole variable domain DSGVTQTPKHLITATGQRVTLRCSPRSGDLSVYWYQQSLDQGLQFLIQYYNGEERAKGNILERFSAQQFPDLHSELNLSSLELGDSALYFCASSVRDQGNTEAFFGQGTRLTVV.

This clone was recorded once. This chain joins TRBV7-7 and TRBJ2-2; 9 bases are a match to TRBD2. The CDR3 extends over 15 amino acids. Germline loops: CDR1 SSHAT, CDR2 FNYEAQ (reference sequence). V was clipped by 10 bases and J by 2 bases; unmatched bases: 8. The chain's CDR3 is CATTAGGTNTGELFF. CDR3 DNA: TGTGCCACCACAGCGGGGGGAACTAACACCGGGGAGCTGTTTTTT.

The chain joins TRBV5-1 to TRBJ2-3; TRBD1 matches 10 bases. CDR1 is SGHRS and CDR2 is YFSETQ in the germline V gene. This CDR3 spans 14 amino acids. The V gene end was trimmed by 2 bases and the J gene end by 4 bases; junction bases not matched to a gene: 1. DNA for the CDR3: TGCGCCAGCAGCTTCGGACAGGGGGCAGATACGCAGTATTTT. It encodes CASSFGQGADTQYF.